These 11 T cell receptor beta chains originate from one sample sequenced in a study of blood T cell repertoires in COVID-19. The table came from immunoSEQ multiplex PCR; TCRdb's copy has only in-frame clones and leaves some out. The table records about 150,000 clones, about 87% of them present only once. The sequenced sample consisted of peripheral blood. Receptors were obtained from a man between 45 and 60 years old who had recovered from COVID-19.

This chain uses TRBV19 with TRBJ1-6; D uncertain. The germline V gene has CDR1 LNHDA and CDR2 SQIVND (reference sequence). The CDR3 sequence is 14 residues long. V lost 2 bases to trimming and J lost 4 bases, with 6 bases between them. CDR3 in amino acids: CASSIRDYNSPLHF. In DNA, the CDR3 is TGTGCCAGTAGTATACGGGATTATAATTCACCCCTCCACTTT.

DNA for the CDR3: TGTGCCAGCAGCCCCGGGGAGGCGGTTCGCCTGAACACTGAAGCTTTCTTT. It yields the protein CASSPGEAVRLNTEAFF. The V call is TRBV9, the J call TRBJ1-1, with D unresolved. V lost 4 bases, J lost 0 bases, and 19 bases lay in between. The CDR3 is 17 amino acids. CDR1 SGDLS and CDR2 YYNGEE come from the germline V gene.

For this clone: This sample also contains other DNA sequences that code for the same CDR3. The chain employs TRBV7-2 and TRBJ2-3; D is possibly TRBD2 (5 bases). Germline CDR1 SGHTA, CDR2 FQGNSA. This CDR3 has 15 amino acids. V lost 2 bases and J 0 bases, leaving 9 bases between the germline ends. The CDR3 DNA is TGTGCCAGCAGCTTAAGAGGGTCTAGCACAGATACGCAGTATTTT. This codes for CASSLRGSSTDTQYF.

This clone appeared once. CDR3 loop: CASSPTGMYGYTF. DNA of the CDR3: TGTGCCAGCAGCCCGACAGGGATGTATGGCTACACCTTC. The chain joins TRBV11-2 to TRBJ1-2, with 7 nucleotides matching TRBD1. Germline trimming cut 5 bases from V and 5 bases from J; bases unmatched to any gene: 5. The length of the CDR3 is 13 residues. Looked up from germline, CDR1 is SGHAT and CDR2 is FQNNGV.

The CDR3 bases are TGCGCCAGCAGCTGGGCGACAGGGGACAATGAGCAGTTCTTC. Residues: CASSWATGDNEQFF. This sequence joins TRBV5-1 and TRBJ2-1, with TRBD1 identical over 8 bases. This CDR3 has 14 amino acids. Germline CDR1 SGHRS, CDR2 YFSETQ. Trimming cost V 3 bases and J 5 bases; bases outside gene matches: 4.

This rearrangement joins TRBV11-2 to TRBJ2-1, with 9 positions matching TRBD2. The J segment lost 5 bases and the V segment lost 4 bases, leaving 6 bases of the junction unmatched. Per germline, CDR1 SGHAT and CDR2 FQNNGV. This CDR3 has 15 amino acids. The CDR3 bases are TGTGCCAGCAGCTCAAGCGGGGGGATCCACAATGAGCAGTTCTTC. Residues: CASSSSGGIHNEQFF.

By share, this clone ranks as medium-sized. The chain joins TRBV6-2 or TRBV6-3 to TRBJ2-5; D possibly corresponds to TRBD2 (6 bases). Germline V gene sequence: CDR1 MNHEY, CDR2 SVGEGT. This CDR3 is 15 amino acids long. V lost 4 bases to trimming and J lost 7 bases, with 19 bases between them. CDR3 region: CASSSLRERSGTQYF. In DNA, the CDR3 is TGTGCCAGCAGTTCTCTCCGGGAGAGAAGTGGGACCCAGTACTTC.

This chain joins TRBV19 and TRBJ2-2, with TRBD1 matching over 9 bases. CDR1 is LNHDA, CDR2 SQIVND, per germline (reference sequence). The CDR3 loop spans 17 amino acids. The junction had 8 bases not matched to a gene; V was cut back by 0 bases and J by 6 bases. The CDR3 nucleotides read TGTGCCAGTAGTATAGATTGGACAGGGGTATTGTCCGGGGAGCTGTTTTTT. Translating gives CASSIDWTGVLSGELFF. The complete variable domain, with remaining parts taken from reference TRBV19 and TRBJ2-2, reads DGGITQSPKYLFRKEGQNVTLSCEQNLNHDAMYWYRQDPGQGLRLIYYSQIVNDFQKGDIAEGYSVSREKKESFPLTVTSAQKNPTAFYLCASSIDWTGVLSGELFFGEGSRLTVL.

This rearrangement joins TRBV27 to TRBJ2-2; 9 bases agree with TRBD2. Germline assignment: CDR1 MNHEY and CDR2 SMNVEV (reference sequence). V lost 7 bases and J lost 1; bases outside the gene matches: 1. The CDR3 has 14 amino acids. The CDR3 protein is CASKTSGNTGELFF. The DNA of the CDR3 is TGTGCCAGCAAGACTAGCGGGAACACCGGGGAGCTGTTTTTT.

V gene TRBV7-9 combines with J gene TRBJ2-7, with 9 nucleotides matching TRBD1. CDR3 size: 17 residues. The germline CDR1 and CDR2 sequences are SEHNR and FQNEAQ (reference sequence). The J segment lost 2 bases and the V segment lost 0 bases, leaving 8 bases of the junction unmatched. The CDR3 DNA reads TGTGCCAGCAGCTTAGCGCTAAGGACAGGGGTTGCCTACGAGCAGTACTTC. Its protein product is CASSLALRTGVAYEQYF.

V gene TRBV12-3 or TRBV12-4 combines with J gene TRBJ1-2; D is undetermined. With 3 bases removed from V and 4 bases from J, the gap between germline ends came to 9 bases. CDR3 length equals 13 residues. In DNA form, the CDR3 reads TGTGCCAGCAGTTTTAGCGATAGCTATGGCTACACCTTC. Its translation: CASSFSDSYGYTF.